This T cell receptor (beta chain) was identified during a study of blood T cell repertoires in COVID-19. The table came from immunoSEQ multiplex PCR; TCRdb's copy has only in-frame clones and leaves some out. The profile covers hundreds of thousands of clones, with 70% to 90% appearing a single time and about 4.5% taken by the ten largest. V lost 4 bases to trimming and J lost 8 bases, with 18 bases between them. The CDR3 has 16 residues. The germline V gene encodes CDR1 SGHAT and CDR2 FQNNGV. The study assigned cohorts using participant-reported clinical history. The genes are TRBV11-2 and TRBJ1-6; TRBD1 might be the D (6 bases). The TCR sequence derives from a man under 40 with acute COVID-19. Sequenced: PBMCs or T cells enriched from blood (not recorded which). CDR3 sequence reads: CASSSRDTPWHSPLHF. The CDR3 nucleotides are TGTGCCAGCAGCTCCCGGGACACCCCGTGGCATTCACCCCTCCACTTT.